This record looks at one T cell receptor (beta chain) sequence and its context. A much larger clone is a single base away; this may be a read error. Treg sorting used a CD4+CD25+CD127-/low gate. A single record per CDR3 protein comes from TCRdb applying MiXCR to the 5' RACE reads. The sample has roughly 10,000 distinct CDR3 sequences, approximately 26% seen once. From germline, CDR1 is MGHDK and CDR2 SYGVNS. CDR3 length: 18 residues. This TCR derives from a female donor with breast cancer. Sequenced sample: Tregs sorted from a lymph node. The rearrangement joins TRBV25-1 to TRBJ1-1; D remains ambiguous. CDR3 in amino acids: CASSLGPGGERMNTEAVF. In nucleotides, the CDR3 is TGTGCCAGCAGTCTGGGTCCAGGCGGAGAGCGGATGAACACTGAAGCTGTCTTT. Drawing the rest from reference TRBV25-1 and TRBJ1-1, the complete variable domain is EADIYQTPRYLVIGTGKKITLECSQTMGHDKMYWYQQDPGMELHLIHYSYGVNSTEKGDLSSESTVSRIRTEHFPLTLESARPSHTSQYLCASSLGPGGERMNTEAVFGQGTRLTVV.